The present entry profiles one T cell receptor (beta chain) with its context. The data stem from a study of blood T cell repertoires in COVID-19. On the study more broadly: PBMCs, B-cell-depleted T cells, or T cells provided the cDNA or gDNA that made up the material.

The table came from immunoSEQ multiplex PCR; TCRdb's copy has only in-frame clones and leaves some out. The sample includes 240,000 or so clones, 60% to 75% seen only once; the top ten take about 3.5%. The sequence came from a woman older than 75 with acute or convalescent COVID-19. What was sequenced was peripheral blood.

CDR3 loop: CASSADRGGYTEAFF. The CDR3, as DNA: TGTGCCAGCTCAGCGGACAGGGGAGGTTACACTGAAGCTTTCTTT. The V and J genes are TRBV18 and TRBJ1-1; 9 bases agree with TRBD1. Unmatched junction bases numbered 7, after V lost 5 bases and J lost 3 bases. The length of the CDR3 is 15 residues. Germline V lookup: CDR1 KGHSH, CDR2 LQKENI.